This T cell receptor beta chain was recorded in a study of T-cell memory formation after mild COVID-19. Study-wide background: The study found TCR clusters largely donor specific.

TCRdb fed the 5' RACE reads into MiXCR, producing one record per CDR3 protein. The sample includes fewer than 140,000 distinct CDR3 sequences, 9.5% to 15% of them seen just once. V trimming: 7 bases; J trimming: 7 bases; junction bases outside the gene matches: 11. CDR1 is MNHEY, CDR2 SMNVEV, per germline (reference sequence). The CDR3 is made up of 14 amino acids. This chain connects TRBV27 to TRBJ1-2, with 8 positions matching TRBD1. The source is an adult woman who had mild COVID-19 (a few samples of this study predate the infection). Cell type and time point are not known. Sequenced input: PBMCs or a T cell subset sorted from them (not recorded which). CDR3: CASTSTGDVFGYTF. The CDR3 coding sequence is TGTGCCAGCACCTCGACAGGGGACGTATTTGGCTACACCTTC.